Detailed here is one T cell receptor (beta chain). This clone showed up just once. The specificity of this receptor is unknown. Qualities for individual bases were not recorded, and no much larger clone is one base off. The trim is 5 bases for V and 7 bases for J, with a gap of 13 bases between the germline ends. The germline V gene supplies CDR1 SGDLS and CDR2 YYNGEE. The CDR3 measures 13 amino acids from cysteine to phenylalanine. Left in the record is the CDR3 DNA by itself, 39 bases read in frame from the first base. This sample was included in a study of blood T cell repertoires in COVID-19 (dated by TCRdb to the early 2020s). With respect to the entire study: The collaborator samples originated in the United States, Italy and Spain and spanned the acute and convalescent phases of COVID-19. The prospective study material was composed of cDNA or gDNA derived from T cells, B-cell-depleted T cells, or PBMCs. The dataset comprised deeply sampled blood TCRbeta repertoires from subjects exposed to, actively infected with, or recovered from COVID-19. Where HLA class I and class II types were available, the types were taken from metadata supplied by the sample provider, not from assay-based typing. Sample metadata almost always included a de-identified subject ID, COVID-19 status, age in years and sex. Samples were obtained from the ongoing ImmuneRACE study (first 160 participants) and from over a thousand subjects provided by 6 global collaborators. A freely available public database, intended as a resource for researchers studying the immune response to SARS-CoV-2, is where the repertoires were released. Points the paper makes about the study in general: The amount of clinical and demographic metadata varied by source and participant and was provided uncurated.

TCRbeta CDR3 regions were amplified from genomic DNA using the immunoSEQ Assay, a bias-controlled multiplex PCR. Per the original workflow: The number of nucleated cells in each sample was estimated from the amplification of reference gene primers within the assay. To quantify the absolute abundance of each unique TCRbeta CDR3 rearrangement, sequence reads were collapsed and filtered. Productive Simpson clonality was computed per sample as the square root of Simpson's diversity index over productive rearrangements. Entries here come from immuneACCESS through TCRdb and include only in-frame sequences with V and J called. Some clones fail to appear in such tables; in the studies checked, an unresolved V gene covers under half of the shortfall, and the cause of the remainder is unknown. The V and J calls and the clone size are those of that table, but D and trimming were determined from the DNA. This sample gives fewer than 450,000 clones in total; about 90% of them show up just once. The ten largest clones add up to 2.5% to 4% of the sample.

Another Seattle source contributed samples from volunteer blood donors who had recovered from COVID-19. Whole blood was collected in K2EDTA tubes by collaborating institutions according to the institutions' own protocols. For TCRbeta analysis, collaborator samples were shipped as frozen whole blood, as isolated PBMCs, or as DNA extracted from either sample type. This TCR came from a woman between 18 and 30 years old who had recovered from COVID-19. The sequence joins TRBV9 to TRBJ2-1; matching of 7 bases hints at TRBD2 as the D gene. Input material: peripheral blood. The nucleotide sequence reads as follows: TGTGCCAGCAGTAAGGGGGGGTTAAATGAGCAGTTCTTC. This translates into CASSKGGLNEQFF.